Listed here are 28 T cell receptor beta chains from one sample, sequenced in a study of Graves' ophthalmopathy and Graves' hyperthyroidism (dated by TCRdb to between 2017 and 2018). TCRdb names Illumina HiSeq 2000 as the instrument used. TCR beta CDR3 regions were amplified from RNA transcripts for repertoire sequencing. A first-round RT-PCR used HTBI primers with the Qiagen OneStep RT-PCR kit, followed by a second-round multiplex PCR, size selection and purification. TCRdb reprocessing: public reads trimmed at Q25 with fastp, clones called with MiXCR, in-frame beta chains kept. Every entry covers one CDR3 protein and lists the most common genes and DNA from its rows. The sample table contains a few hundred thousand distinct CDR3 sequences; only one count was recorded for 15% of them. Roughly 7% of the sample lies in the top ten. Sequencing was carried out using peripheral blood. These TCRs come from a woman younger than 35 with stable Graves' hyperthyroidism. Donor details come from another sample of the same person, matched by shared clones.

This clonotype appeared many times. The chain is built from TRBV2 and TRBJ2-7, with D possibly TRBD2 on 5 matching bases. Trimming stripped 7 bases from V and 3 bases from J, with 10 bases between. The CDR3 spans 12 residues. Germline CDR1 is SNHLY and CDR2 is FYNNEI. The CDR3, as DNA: TGTGCCAGCAAGGGTGAGGGCTACGAGCAGTACTTC. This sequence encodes CASKGEGYEQYF.

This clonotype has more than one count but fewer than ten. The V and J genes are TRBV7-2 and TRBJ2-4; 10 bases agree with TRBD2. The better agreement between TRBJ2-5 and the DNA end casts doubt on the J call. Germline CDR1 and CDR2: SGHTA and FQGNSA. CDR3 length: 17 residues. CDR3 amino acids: CASSLGRVAGGQETQYF. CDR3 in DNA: TGTGCCAGCAGCTTAGGCAGGGTAGCGGGGGGCCAAGAGACCCAGTACTTC.

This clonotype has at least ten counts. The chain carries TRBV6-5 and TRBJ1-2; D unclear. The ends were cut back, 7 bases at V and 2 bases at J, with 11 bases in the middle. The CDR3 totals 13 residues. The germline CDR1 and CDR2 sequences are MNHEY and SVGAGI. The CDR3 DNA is TGTGCCAGCACCCCCAAAAGCAACTATGGCTACACCTTC. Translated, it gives CASTPKSNYGYTF.

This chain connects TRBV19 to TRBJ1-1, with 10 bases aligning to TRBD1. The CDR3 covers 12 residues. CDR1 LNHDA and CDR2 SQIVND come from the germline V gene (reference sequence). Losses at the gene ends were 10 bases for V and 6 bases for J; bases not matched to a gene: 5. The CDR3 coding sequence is TGTGCCACCCGGGGACAGGGGTCTGAAGCTTTCTTT. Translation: CATRGQGSEAFF.

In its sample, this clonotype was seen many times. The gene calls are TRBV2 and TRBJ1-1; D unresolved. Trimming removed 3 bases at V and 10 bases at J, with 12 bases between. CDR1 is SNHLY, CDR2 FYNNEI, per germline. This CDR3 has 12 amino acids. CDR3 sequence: CASSDDILGAFF. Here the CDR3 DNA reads TGTGCCAGCAGTGACGACATATTAGGAGCTTTCTTT.

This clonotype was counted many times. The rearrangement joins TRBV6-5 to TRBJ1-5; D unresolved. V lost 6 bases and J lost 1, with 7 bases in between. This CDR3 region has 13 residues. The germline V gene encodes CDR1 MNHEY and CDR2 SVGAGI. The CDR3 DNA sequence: TGTGCCAGCAGATACGACAGCAATCAGCCCCAGCATTTT. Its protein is CASRYDSNQPQHF.

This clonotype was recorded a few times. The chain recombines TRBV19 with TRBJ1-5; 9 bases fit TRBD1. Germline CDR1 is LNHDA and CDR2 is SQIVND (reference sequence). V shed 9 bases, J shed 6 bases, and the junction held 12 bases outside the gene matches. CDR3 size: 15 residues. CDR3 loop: CASNPGQGIGQPQHF. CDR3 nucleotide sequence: TGTGCCAGCAATCCGGGACAGGGAATTGGTCAGCCCCAGCATTTT.

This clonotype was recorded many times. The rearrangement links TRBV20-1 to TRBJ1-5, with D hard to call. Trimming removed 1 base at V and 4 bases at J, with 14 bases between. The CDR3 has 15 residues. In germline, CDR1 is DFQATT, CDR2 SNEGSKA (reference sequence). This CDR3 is CSARATEQRNQPQHF. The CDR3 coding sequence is TGCAGTGCTAGAGCTACGGAGCAGAGGAATCAGCCCCAGCATTTT.

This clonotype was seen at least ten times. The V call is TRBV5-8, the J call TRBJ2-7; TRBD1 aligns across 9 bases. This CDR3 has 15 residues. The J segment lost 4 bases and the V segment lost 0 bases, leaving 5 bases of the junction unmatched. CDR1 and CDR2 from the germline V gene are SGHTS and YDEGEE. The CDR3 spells CASSLGAGQGYEQYF. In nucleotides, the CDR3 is TGTGCCAGCAGCTTGGGGGCCGGACAGGGGTACGAGCAGTACTTC.

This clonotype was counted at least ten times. CDR3 sequence reads: CSARGDRTYEQYF. Written as DNA, the CDR3 is TGCAGTGCCCGCGGGGACAGGACCTACGAGCAGTACTTC. The gene calls are TRBV20-1 and TRBJ2-7; 8 bases line up with TRBD1. The germline V gene has CDR1 DFQATT and CDR2 SNEGSKA (reference sequence). V shed 6 bases and J 2 bases; nucleotides not matched to a gene: 6. CDR3 length: 13 amino acids.

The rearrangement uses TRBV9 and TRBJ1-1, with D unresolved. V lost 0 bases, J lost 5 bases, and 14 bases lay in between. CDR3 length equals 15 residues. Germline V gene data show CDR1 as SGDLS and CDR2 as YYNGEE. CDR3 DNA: TGTGCCAGCAGCGTAGTCGGGGATGGGTTAACTGAAGCTTTCTTT. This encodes CASSVVGDGLTEAFF.

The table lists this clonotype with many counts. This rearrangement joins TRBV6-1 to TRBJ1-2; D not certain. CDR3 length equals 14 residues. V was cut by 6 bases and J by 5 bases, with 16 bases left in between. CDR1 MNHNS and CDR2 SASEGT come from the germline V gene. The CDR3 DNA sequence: TGTGCCAGCAGCGTCTCAGCGTCCCCTTATGGCTACACCTTC. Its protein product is CASSVSASPYGYTF.

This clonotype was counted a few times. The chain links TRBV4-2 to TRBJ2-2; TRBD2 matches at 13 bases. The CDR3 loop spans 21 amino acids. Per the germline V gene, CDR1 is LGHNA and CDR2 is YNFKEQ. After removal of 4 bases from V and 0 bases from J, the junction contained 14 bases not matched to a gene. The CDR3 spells CASSPWAVLAGGDANTGELFF. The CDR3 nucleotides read TGTGCCAGCAGCCCTTGGGCGGTACTAGCGGGGGGGGACGCGAACACCGGGGAGCTGTTTTTT.

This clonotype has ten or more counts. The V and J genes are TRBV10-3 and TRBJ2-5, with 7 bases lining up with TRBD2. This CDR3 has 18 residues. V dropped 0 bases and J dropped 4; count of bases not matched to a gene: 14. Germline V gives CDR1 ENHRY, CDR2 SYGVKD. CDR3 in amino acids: CAISESGGPTREGETQYF. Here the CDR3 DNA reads TGTGCCATCAGTGAGTCTGGAGGCCCAACCAGGGAGGGAGAGACCCAGTACTTC.

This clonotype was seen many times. CDR3 DNA sequence: TGTGCCAGCAGCTCCGGACAGCCCCGCGAGACCCAGTACTTC. Its protein product is CASSSGQPRETQYF. This sequence joins TRBV7-2 and TRBJ2-5; perhaps TRBD1 as D (6 bases). Germline CDR1 SGHTA, CDR2 FQGNSA. This CDR3 has 14 residues. V was clipped by 4 bases and J by 5 bases, with 14 bases between them.

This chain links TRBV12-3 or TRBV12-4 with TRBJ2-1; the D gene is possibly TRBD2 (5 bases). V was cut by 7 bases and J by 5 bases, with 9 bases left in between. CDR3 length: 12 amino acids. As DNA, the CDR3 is TGTGCCAGCAAAACGGAGGACAATGAGCAGTTCTTC. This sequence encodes CASKTEDNEQFF.

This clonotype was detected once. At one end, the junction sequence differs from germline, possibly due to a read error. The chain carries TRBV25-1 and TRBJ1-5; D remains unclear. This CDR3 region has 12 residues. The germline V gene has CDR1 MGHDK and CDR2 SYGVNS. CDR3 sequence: CDSSKGNQPQHF. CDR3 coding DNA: TGTGACAGCAGTAAAGGGAATCAGCCACAGCATTTT.

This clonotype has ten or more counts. This CDR3 reads CASSHSDKFYGYTF. The CDR3 DNA is TGTGCCAGCAGCCATTCCGACAAGTTCTATGGCTACACCTTC. The rearrangement joins TRBV27 to TRBJ1-2; no firm D call. Germline V lookup: CDR1 MNHEY, CDR2 SMNVEV (reference sequence). CDR3 size: 14 residues. Trimming pared 6 bases from V and 4 bases from J, leaving 15 bases between.

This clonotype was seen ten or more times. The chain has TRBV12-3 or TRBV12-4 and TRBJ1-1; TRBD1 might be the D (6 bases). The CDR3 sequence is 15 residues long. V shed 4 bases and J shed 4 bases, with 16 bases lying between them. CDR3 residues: CASSWRGGIGTEAFF. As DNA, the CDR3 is TGTGCCAGCAGTTGGAGGGGGGGTATCGGCACTGAAGCTTTCTTT.

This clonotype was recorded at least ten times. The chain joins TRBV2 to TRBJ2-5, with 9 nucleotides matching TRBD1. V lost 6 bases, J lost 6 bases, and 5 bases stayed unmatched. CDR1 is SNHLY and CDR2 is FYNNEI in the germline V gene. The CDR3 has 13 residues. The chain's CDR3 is CASRLGQGKTQYF. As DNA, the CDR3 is TGTGCCAGCAGGTTGGGACAGGGAAAGACCCAGTACTTC.

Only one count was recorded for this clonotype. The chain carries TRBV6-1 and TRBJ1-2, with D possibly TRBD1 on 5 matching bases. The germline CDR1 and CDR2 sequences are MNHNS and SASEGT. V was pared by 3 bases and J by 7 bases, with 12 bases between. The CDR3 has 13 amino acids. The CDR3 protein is CASSEGRTSGYTF. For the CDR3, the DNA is TGTGCCAGCAGTGAGGGGCGCACGAGTGGCTACACCTTC.

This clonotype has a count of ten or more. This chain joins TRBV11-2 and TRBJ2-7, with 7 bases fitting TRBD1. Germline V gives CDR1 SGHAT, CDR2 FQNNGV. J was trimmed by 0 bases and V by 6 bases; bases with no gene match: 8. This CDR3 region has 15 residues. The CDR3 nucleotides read TGTGCCAGCAGGCGACAGGGATTAAGCTCCTACGAGCAGTACTTC. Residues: CASRRQGLSSYEQYF.

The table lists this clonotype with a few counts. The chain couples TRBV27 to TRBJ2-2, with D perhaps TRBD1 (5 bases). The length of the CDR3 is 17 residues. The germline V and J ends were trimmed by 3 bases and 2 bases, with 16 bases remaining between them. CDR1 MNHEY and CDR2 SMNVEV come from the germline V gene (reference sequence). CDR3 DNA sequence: TGTGCCAGCAGTTTGGGATTTCAGGGCTTCAACACCGGGGAGCTGTTTTTT. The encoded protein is CASSLGFQGFNTGELFF.

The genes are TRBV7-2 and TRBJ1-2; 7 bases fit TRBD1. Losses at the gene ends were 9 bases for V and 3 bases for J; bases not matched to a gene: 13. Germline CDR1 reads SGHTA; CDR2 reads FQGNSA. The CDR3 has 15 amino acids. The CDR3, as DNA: TGTGCCAGGGCCGAAGGGACAGCAACTGACTATGGCTACACCTTC. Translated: CARAEGTATDYGYTF.

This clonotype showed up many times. The CDR3 is CASRRRHFSASPLHF. CDR3 nucleotide sequence: TGTGCCAGCAGGAGAAGACATTTCAGTGCTTCACCCCTCCACTTT. The rearrangement links TRBV6-2 or TRBV6-3 to TRBJ1-6; D gene unclear. With 6 bases removed from V and 9 bases from J, the gap between germline ends came to 18 bases. From germline, CDR1 is MNHEY and CDR2 SVGEGT. This CDR3 is 15 amino acids long.

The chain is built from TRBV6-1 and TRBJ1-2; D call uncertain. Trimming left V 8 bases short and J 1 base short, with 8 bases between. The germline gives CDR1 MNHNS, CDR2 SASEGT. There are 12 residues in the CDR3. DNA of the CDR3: TGTGCCAGCCACCCAAGTAACTATGGCTACACCTTC. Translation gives CASHPSNYGYTF.

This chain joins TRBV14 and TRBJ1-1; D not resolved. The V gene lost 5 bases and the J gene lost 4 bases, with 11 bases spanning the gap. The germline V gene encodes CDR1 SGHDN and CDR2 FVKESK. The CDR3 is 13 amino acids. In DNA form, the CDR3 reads TGTGCCAGCAGCGAGGGTTTTGGCACTGAAGCTTTCTTT. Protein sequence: CASSEGFGTEAFF.

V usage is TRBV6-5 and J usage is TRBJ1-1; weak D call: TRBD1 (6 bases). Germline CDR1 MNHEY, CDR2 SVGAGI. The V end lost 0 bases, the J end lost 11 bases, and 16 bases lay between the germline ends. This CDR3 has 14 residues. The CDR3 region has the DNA TGTGCCAGCAGTTACTCTGGGGGCGATTTCGGGGCTTTCTTT. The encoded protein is CASSYSGGDFGAFF.